This passage covers 2 T cell receptor beta chains from one sample sequenced in a study of neoadjuvant anti-PD-1 for oral cavity cancer. Some clones are missing from TCRdb's copy, which holds only in-frame ones; the method was immunoSEQ multiplex PCR. The data hold approximately 83,000 clones, with under 90% observed a single time. This sample comprised PBMCs, obtained before nivolumab (anti-PD-1) treatment. These receptors originate from a person between 40 and 85 years old with oral cavity squamous cell carcinoma.

The J gene is TRBJ1-3, the V gene TRBV2; no clear D gene. This CDR3 region has 15 residues. The germline gives CDR1 SNHLY, CDR2 FYNNEI. Trimming pared 7 bases from V and 0 bases from J, leaving 13 bases between. The CDR3, as DNA: TGTGCCAGCACTGACGGACTGGTCTCTGGAAACACCATATATTTT. Translation: CASTDGLVSGNTIYF.

The chain combines TRBV7-8 with TRBJ2-3; no reliable D call. The CDR3 has 16 residues. Germline-derived CDR1 and CDR2 are SGHVS and FQNEAQ. V lost 5 bases and J lost 0, with 15 bases in between. CDR3 loop: CASSPRAASSTDTQYF. The CDR3 nucleotides read TGTGCCAGCAGCCCACGGGCCGCTTCTAGCACAGATACGCAGTATTTT. Looking up the rest from reference TRBV7-8 and TRBJ2-3 gives the full variable domain: GAGVSQSPRYKVAKRGQDVALRCDPISGHVSLFWYQQALGQGPEFLTYFQNEAQLDKSGLPSDRFFAERPEGSVSTLKIQRTQQEDSAVYLCASSPRAASSTDTQYFGPGTRLTVL.